These 30 T cell receptor beta chains originate from one sample sequenced in a study of T cell responses to AZD1222 COVID-19 vaccine. The repertoire was sequenced with immunoSEQ multiplex PCR; TCRdb's copy has only in-frame clones and lacks some. The profile shows 75,000 to 100,000 clones, around nine tenths of them singletons. Sequenced material: peripheral blood, taken on day 0 of MenACWY control vaccination. The receptor source for this set is an adult in good health.

The rearrangement links TRBV5-4 to TRBJ1-1, with 10 bases lining up with TRBD1. Germline V gives CDR1 SGHNT, CDR2 YYREEE (reference sequence). CDR3 length equals 16 residues. V was pared by 4 bases and J by 6 bases, with 12 bases of the junction left unmatched. The CDR3 DNA is TGTGCCAGCAGCGAAGGGCACGTTGGACAGGGGGCTGAAGCTTTCTTT. Translating gives CASSEGHVGQGAEAFF.

This CDR3 reads CAINQALTTEAFF. The CDR3 DNA is TGTGCCATCAACCAGGCCCTGACTACTGAAGCTTTCTTT. The V call is TRBV10-3, the J call TRBJ1-1; D remains unclear. In germline, CDR1 is ENHRY, CDR2 SYGVKD. V was trimmed by 7 bases and J by 5 bases, leaving 14 bases between them. There are 13 residues in the CDR3.

The CDR3: CASSPGTGDTDTQYF. CDR3 sequence (DNA): TGTGCCAGCAGTCCCGGGACAGGGGACACAGATACGCAGTATTTT. V and J are TRBV2 and TRBJ2-3; the match to TRBD1 covers 10 bases. The CDR3 length is 15 residues. Germline V gives CDR1 SNHLY, CDR2 FYNNEI. The J segment lost 2 bases and the V segment lost 5 bases, leaving 4 bases of the junction unmatched. Filled out from reference TRBV2 and TRBJ2-3, the complete variable domain reads EPEVTQTPSHQVTQMGQEVILRCVPISNHLYFYWYRQILGQKVEFLVSFYNNEISEKSEIFDDQFSVERPDGSNFTLKIRSTKLEDSAMYFCASSPGTGDTDTQYFGPGTRLTVL.

The chain is built from TRBV7-2 and TRBJ2-5; D not certain. The CDR3 is 14 amino acids. Trimming took off 5 bases at V and 5 bases at J, with 15 bases between the two ends. CDR1 SGHTA and CDR2 FQGNSA come from the germline V gene. CDR3 amino acids: CASSPRVAPETQYF. CDR3 DNA sequence: TGTGCCAGCAGCCCAAGGGTCGCCCCGGAGACCCAGTACTTC.

This clone counts as medium-sized. The rearrangement joins TRBV7-9 to TRBJ2-7; 7 bases are shared with TRBD2. J gave up 6 bases and V 5 bases, and 7 bases lay outside the gene matches. The CDR3 length is 13 residues. Germline V lookup: CDR1 SEHNR, CDR2 FQNEAQ (reference sequence). This chain's CDR3 is CASSALTSREQYF. CDR3 nucleotide sequence: TGTGCCAGCAGCGCCCTGACTAGCCGCGAGCAGTACTTC.

A few counts support this clone. The chain links TRBV9 to TRBJ2-1, with D uncertain. The CDR3 runs to 17 residues. Looked up from germline, CDR1 is SGDLS and CDR2 is YYNGEE. The V end lost 2 bases, the J end lost 0 bases, and 15 bases lay between the germline ends. This CDR3 is CASSVRRTLSSYNEQFF. The CDR3 DNA sequence: TGTGCCAGCAGCGTTCGAAGGACGCTGAGCTCCTACAATGAGCAGTTCTTC.

The CDR3 DNA reads TGTGCCAGCGGGGGGTACGATTATAATTCACCCCTCCACTTT. Protein product: CASGGYDYNSPLHF. The chain joins TRBV6-5 to TRBJ1-6; weak D call: TRBD1 (5 bases). There are 14 residues in the CDR3. The V end was cut by 8 bases, the J end by 4 bases, with 12 bases between. CDR1 and CDR2 (germline): MNHEY, SVGAGI.

This clone has a single count. V is TRBV7-9 and J is TRBJ1-3, with D perhaps TRBD1 (5 bases). V lost 2 bases and J 1 base, leaving 12 bases between the germline ends. This CDR3 spans 16 amino acids. Germline V gene sequence: CDR1 SEHNR, CDR2 FQNEAQ (reference sequence). CDR3 amino acids: CASSLTGTESGNTIYF. As DNA, the CDR3 is TGTGCCAGCAGCTTAACCGGGACGGAATCTGGAAACACCATATATTTT. The entire variable domain, with the rest obtained from reference TRBV7-9 and TRBJ1-3, is as follows: DTGVSQNPRHKITKRGQNVTFRCDPISEHNRLYWYRQTLGQGPEFLTYFQNEAQLEKSRLLSDRFSAERPKGSFSTLEIQRTEQGDSAMYLCASSLTGTESGNTIYFGEGSWLTVV.

The chain uses TRBV6-2 or TRBV6-3 and TRBJ2-3, with D unclear. V lost 6 bases and J lost 2, with 6 bases in between. Germline V gene lookup returns CDR1 MNHEY and CDR2 SVGEGT. The CDR3 runs 12 residues. CDR3 in DNA: TGTGCCAGCAGCCTCTACACAGATACGCAGTATTTT. This encodes CASSLYTDTQYF.

The table lists this clone with a count of one. This chain connects TRBV3-1 (or the pseudogene TRBV3-2) to TRBJ1-5; the D is unclear. CDR1 LGHDT and CDR2 YNNKEL come from the germline V gene (reference sequence). V gave up 8 bases and J gave up 5 bases, with 13 bases separating them. The CDR3 is 13 amino acids. The CDR3 sequence: CASSAGRDQPQHF. The CDR3 bases are TGTGCCAGCTCAGCGGGGAGGGATCAGCCCCAGCATTTT.

The genes are TRBV5-1 and TRBJ1-1; 8 bases map to TRBD1. The CDR3 is made up of 15 amino acids. V lost 2 bases, J lost 2 bases, and 5 bases stayed unmatched. Germline CDR1 SGHRS, CDR2 YFSETQ. The CDR3 sequence: CASSFQGAGNTEAFF. The CDR3 DNA follows: TGCGCCAGCAGCTTCCAGGGGGCCGGAAACACTGAAGCTTTCTTT.

The chain combines TRBV6-5 with TRBJ1-1; TRBD1 might be the D (5 bases). The germline CDR1 and CDR2 sequences are MNHEY and SVGAGI. Trimming removed 8 bases from V and 1 base from J, with 14 bases in between. This CDR3 contains 14 residues. In DNA, the CDR3 is TGTGCCAGCCTTGAGGGGCGGTGGAACACTGAAGCTTTCTTT. This codes for CASLEGRWNTEAFF.

The chain links TRBV3-1 (or the pseudogene TRBV3-2) to TRBJ1-3, with D unclear. Trimming pared 4 bases from V and 4 bases from J, leaving 17 bases between. Germline-derived CDR1 and CDR2 are LGHDT and YNNKEL (reference sequence). This CDR3 is 16 amino acids long. This CDR3 is CASSPIFAEEGNTIYF. The CDR3 nucleotides are TGTGCCAGCAGCCCGATCTTCGCAGAGGAGGGAAACACCATATATTTT.

The chain recombines TRBV6-1 with TRBJ1-2, with D possibly TRBD1 on 5 matching bases. The CDR3 length is 14 residues. Trimming took off 1 base at V and 2 bases at J, with 8 bases between the two ends. The germline V gene has CDR1 MNHNS and CDR2 SASEGT. CDR3 DNA sequence: TGTGCCAGCAGTGAAGAGAGACAGAACTATGGCTACACCTTC. It yields the protein CASSEERQNYGYTF.

The chain is built from TRBV7-9 and TRBJ1-1; D unresolved. CDR1 is SEHNR, CDR2 FQNEAQ, per germline (reference sequence). This CDR3 spans 15 amino acids. The ends were cut back, 5 bases at V and 1 base at J, with 14 bases in the middle. The CDR3 nucleotides read TGTGCCAGCAGCCGGGAACACCCGAGGAACACTGAAGCTTTCTTT. Encoded protein: CASSREHPRNTEAFF.

The chain combines TRBV6-5 with TRBJ1-2, with D perhaps TRBD1 (6 bases). CDR3 length: 13 residues. Trimming pared 6 bases from V and 2 bases from J, leaving 10 bases between. Germline CDR1 and CDR2: MNHEY and SVGAGI. The CDR3 reads CASRTGANYGYTF. The CDR3 DNA reads as TGTGCCAGCAGGACAGGCGCAAACTATGGCTACACCTTC.

This rearrangement joins TRBV28 to TRBJ2-7; the match to TRBD1 covers 7 bases. The CDR3 has 15 residues. The germline V gene has CDR1 MDHEN and CDR2 SYDVKM. Losses at the gene ends were 2 bases for V and 5 bases for J; bases not matched to a gene: 9. In DNA form, the CDR3 reads TGTGCCAGCAGTTTACCCCCCACAGGGGCACACGAGCAGTACTTC. The encoded protein is CASSLPPTGAHEQYF. Filled out from reference TRBV28 and TRBJ2-7, the complete variable domain reads DVKVTQSSRYLVKRTGEKVFLECVQDMDHENMFWYRQDPGLGLRLIYFSYDVKMKEKGDIPEGYSVSREKKERFSLILESASTNQTSMYLCASSLPPTGAHEQYFGPGTRLTVT.

The chain is built from TRBV5-4 and TRBJ2-3; D might be TRBD1 or TRBD2, each matching 5 bases. The V end lost 3 bases, the J end lost 2 bases, and 16 bases lay between the germline ends. Germline CDR1 and CDR2: SGHNT and YYREEE (reference sequence). The CDR3 sequence is 16 residues long. CDR3 sequence: CASSSKGPKDTDTQYF. Written as DNA, the CDR3 is TGTGCCAGCAGCTCGAAGGGACCGAAGGACACAGATACGCAGTATTTT.

The chain links TRBV7-2 to TRBJ1-5; D may be TRBD1 (5 bases). CDR1 SGHTA and CDR2 FQGNSA come from the germline V gene. The CDR3 totals 13 residues. In nucleotides, the CDR3 is TGTGCAACCCGGGGCAGTAGCAATCAGCCCCAGCATTTT. Translating gives CATRGSSNQPQHF.

The chain is built from TRBV5-4 and TRBJ2-1, with D possibly being TRBD1 or TRBD2 (5 bases each). The V end was cut by 0 bases, the J end by 5 bases, with 12 bases between. CDR3 length: 15 amino acids. Germline values: CDR1 SGHNT, CDR2 YYREEE (reference sequence). As DNA, the CDR3 is TGTGCCAGCAGCTTGGCCCGGGACGGTGACAATGAGCAGTTCTTC. Residues: CASSLARDGDNEQFF.

This sequence joins TRBV7-9 and TRBJ1-4; maybe TRBD1 (5 bases). The CDR3 spans 16 residues. Per the germline V gene, CDR1 is SEHNR and CDR2 is FQNEAQ (reference sequence). V gave up 5 bases and J gave up 3 bases, with 16 bases separating them. CDR3: CASSGEKTAPNEKLFF. Here the CDR3 DNA reads TGTGCCAGCAGCGGAGAGAAGACAGCCCCTAATGAAAAACTGTTTTTT.

V and J are TRBV21-1 and TRBJ1-2; TRBD1, as called in the table, went unchecked against the DNA. TRBV21-1 is given as a pseudogene. This CDR3 spans 15 amino acids. This chain's CDR3 is CASSKVCRGLSGYTF. In DNA, the CDR3 is TGTGCCAGCAGCAAAGTTTGCAGGGGGTTGTCTGGCTACACCTTC.

V and J are TRBV25-1 and TRBJ2-3; possibly TRBD1 for D (5 bases). Germline V CDR1 and CDR2: MGHDK, SYGVNS. The CDR3 is 16 amino acids. With 3 bases removed from V and 1 base from J, the gap between germline ends came to 14 bases. The CDR3 loop is CASSDAGHKRTDTQYF. The CDR3 nucleotides are TGTGCCAGCAGTGACGCAGGGCACAAACGCACAGATACGCAGTATTTT.

The rearrangement links TRBV19 to TRBJ2-7; D is undetermined. Germline V gives CDR1 LNHDA, CDR2 SQIVND (reference sequence). This CDR3 is 13 amino acids long. V lost 5 bases to trimming and J lost 3 bases, with 11 bases between them. The CDR3 here is CASSSRVGYEQYF. In nucleotides, the CDR3 is TGTGCCAGTAGTTCTCGGGTAGGCTACGAGCAGTACTTC.

This clone was seen only once. J is TRBJ2-7 and V is TRBV19; D possibly corresponds to TRBD1 (6 bases). V lost 3 bases and J lost 2, with 14 bases in between. The CDR3 has 15 amino acids. CDR1 and CDR2 from the germline V gene are LNHDA and SQIVND (reference sequence). CDR3: CASSIGPQGTYEQYF. The DNA of the CDR3 is TGTGCCAGTAGTATCGGGCCCCAGGGGACCTACGAGCAGTACTTC.

This clone is a singleton in its sample. The DNA of the CDR3 is TGTGCCAGTAGAAAACAAGAAGGCGGTAATGAAAAACTGTTTTTT. Translation: CASRKQEGGNEKLFF. This chain links TRBV19 with TRBJ1-4; D remains ambiguous. This CDR3 has 15 residues. The V and J ends lost 6 bases and 4 bases respectively, with 15 bases between them. From germline, CDR1 is LNHDA and CDR2 SQIVND (reference sequence).

The chain recombines TRBV18 with TRBJ2-3, with TRBD2 matching 14 bases. This CDR3 comprises 19 residues. Germline loops: CDR1 KGHSH, CDR2 LQKENI. The V and J ends lost 2 bases and 3 bases, in that order; junction bases with no gene match: 10. DNA of the CDR3: TGTGCCAGCTCACCAGAACAGACTAGCGGGGGGGGCGTGACAGATACGCAGTATTTT. It specifies CASSPEQTSGGGVTDTQYF.

The V gene is TRBV13, the J gene TRBJ1-2; 12 positions agree with TRBD1. Germline values: CDR1 PRHDT, CDR2 FYEKMQ (reference sequence). V gave up 3 bases and J gave up 6 bases; unmatched junction bases: 8. The CDR3 contains 16 residues. The chain's CDR3 is CASSFRDRGLLDGYTF. The CDR3 DNA follows: TGTGCCAGCAGCTTCCGGGACAGGGGGCTGTTAGATGGCTACACCTTC.

The chain links TRBV11-1 to TRBJ2-7, with D possibly called TRBD1 or TRBD2 (6 bases each). Germline V gene lookup returns CDR1 SGHAT and CDR2 FQDESV (reference sequence). There are 15 residues in the CDR3. V lost 5 bases and J 6 bases, leaving 20 bases between the germline ends. In DNA, the CDR3 is TGTGCCAGCAGCCTGACCCGTGGGGGGCGAGTCGAGCAGTACTTC. Its translation is CASSLTRGGRVEQYF.

The chain combines TRBV19 with TRBJ2-6, with 8 bases matching TRBD1. The junction had 8 bases not matched to a gene; V was cut back by 10 bases and J by 0 bases. The CDR3 totals 16 residues. Germline V CDR1 and CDR2: LNHDA, SQIVND (reference sequence). Here the CDR3 reads CATQDRVDSGANVLTF. The CDR3 nucleotides are TGTGCCACCCAGGACAGGGTGGACTCTGGGGCCAACGTCCTGACTTTC.